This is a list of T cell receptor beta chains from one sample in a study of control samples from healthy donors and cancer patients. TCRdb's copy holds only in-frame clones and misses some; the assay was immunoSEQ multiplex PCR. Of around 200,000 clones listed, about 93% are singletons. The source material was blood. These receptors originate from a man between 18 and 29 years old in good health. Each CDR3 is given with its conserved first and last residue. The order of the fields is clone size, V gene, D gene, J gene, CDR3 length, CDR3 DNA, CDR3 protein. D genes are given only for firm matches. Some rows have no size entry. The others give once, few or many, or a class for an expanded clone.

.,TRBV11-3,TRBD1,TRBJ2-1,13,TGTGCCAGCAGCTCCCGGGACAGTAATGAGCAGTTCTTC,CASSSRDSNEQFF
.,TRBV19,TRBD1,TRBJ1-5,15,TGTGCCAGTAGTATTACCGACAGGGTTAATCAGCCCCAGCATTTT,CASSITDRVNQPQHF
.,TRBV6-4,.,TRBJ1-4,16,TGTGCCAGCAGTACCACCGACAGGAGCCCTAATGAAAAACTGTTTTTT,CASSTTDRSPNEKLFF
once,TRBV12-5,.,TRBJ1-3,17,TGTGCTAGTGGTTTGGGAAGATATAGCAAGTCTGGAAACACCATATATTTT,CASGLGRYSKSGNTIYF
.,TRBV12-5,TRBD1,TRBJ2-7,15,TGTGCTAGTGGTTTAAGTTCAGGGGGCAGGAACGAGCAGTACTTC,CASGLSSGGRNEQYF
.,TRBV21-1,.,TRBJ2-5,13,TGTGCCAGCGGAGGGGGGACCCCTGAGACCCAGTACTTC,CASGGGTPETQYF
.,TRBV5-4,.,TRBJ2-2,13,TGTGCCAGCAGCCAATCAGTCGCCGGGGAGCTGTTTTTT,CASSQSVAGELFF
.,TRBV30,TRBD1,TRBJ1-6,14,TGTGCCTGGAGTGTAAGACAGGGAAATTCACCCCTCCACTTT,CAWSVRQGNSPLHF
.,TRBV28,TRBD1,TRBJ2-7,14,TGTGCCAGCAGTCCAGGGGGCATCACCTACGAGCAGTACTTC,CASSPGGITYEQYF
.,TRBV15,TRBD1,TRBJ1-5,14,TGTGCCACCAGCACAAGACAGGGGAATCAGCCCCAGCATTTT,CATSTRQGNQPQHF
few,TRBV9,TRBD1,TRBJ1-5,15,TGTGCCAGCGGCCGGGACAGCCATAGCAATCAGCCCCAGCATTTT,CASGRDSHSNQPQHF
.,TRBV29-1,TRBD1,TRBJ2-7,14,TGCAGCGTTTATTTAGACAGGGTCCCATACGAGCAGTACTTC,CSVYLDRVPYEQYF
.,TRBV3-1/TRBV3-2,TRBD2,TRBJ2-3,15,TGTGCCAGCAGCCCTGACCGACTAGCGGGAGATACGCAGTATTTT,CASSPDRLAGDTQYF
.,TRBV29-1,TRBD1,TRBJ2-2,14,TGCAGCTTTGCCGGACAGGGAGGAACCGGGGAGCTGTTTTTT,CSFAGQGGTGELFF
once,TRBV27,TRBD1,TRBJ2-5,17,TGTGCCAGCAGTCCCAACCCCGTGACAGGGGCGGAAGAGACCCAGTACTTC,CASSPNPVTGAEETQYF
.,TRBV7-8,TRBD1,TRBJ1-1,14,TGTGCCAGCAAGAATACAGGGGAATGGACTGAAGCTTTCTTT,CASKNTGEWTEAFF